This T cell receptor beta chain appears in the sequencing data of a study of cytomegalovirus exposure and HLA in healthy donors. Regarding the study as a whole: The HLA-A and HLA-B alleles of most subjects were reportedly predicted accurately from TCR beta sequences.

The CDR3 has 16 amino acids. V lost 7 bases and J lost 0; bases outside the gene matches: 10. Germline lookup yields CDR1 MNHEY and CDR2 SMNVEV (reference sequence). PCR employed 60 Vbeta and 13 Jbeta primers. Assay: immunoSEQ multiplex PCR; the TCRdb copy retains only in-frame clones and omits some. The sample lists 65,000 to 80,000 clones, 79% occurring once. For this clone: Antigen: not known.

This receptor was obtained from a woman aged 35 to 49 in good health and CMV-seropositive. Sequencing was performed on PBMCs. The V and J genes are TRBV27 and TRBJ1-1, with 8 bases that match TRBD1. The CDR3 region is CASTSADRVMNTEAFF. As DNA, the CDR3 is TGTGCCAGCACCTCTGCGGACAGGGTCATGAACACTGAAGCTTTCTTT.